A single sample is the source of the 30 T cell receptor beta chains below, sequenced in a study of blood T cell repertoires in COVID-19 (dated by TCRdb to the early 2020s). The library was generated by the immunoSEQ multiplex PCR assay. Drawn from immuneACCESS, this table holds only the in-frame rearrangements with V and J called that TCRdb kept. Clones are partly lost; checked studies trace under half to an unresolved V gene and leave the rest unexplained. This sample lists 100,000 to 150,000 clones; about 80% were detected once. Around a tenth of the sample is taken by the ten largest. Sequenced material: peripheral blood. The origin of the receptors is a man aged 35 to 55 with active or convalescent COVID-19.

This chain uses TRBV21-1 with TRBJ2-7; TRBD2, the D gene given by the table, was not confirmed from the DNA. TRBV21-1 corresponds to a pseudogene. CDR3 length equals 13 residues. The CDR3 nucleotides read TGTGCCAGCAGCAAAGTGGCGGCCTACGAGCAGTACTTC. Encoded protein: CASSKVAAYEQYF.

This sequence joins TRBV29-1 and TRBJ1-1; D possibly corresponds to TRBD1 (5 bases). There are 11 residues in the CDR3. Deletions cut 3 bases from V and 4 bases from J, with 6 bases between. Germline lookup yields CDR1 SQVTM and CDR2 ANQGSEA. This CDR3 reads CSVEQGTEAFF. CDR3 nucleotide sequence: TGCAGCGTTGAGCAGGGCACTGAAGCTTTCTTT. The full variable domain, with the rest looked up from reference TRBV29-1 and TRBJ1-1, is SAVISQKPSRDICQRGTSLTIQCQVDSQVTMMFWYRQQPGQSLTLIATANQGSEATYESGFVIDKFPISRPNLTFSTLTVSNMSPEDSSIYLCSVEQGTEAFFGQGTRLTVV.

Written as DNA, the CDR3 is TGTGCCAGCAGCTTATCCCCAGGACAGACAACTAATGAAAAACTGTTTTTT. Encoded protein: CASSLSPGQTTNEKLFF. The rearrangement links TRBV5-5 to TRBJ1-4; perhaps TRBD1 as D (6 bases). CDR1 and CDR2 (germline): SGHKS, YYEKEE (reference sequence). Between the trimmed V and J ends, which lost 2 bases and 0 bases, there was a span of 14 bases. CDR3 length: 17 residues.

This chain joins TRBV21-1 and TRBJ2-5; the table's TRBD2 call for D was not verified on the DNA. TRBV21-1 is labeled a pseudogene. The CDR3 extends over 16 amino acids. The DNA of the CDR3 is TGTGCCAGCAGCAAACCGGGGCGGGGGGGCCAAGAGACCCAGTACTTC. It is translated as CASSKPGRGGQETQYF.

This clone was seen more than once but under ten times. The rearrangement uses TRBV30 and TRBJ1-5; D gene uncertain. Germline CDR1 is GTSNPN and CDR2 is SVGIG (reference sequence). The CDR3 is 15 residues long. The V end was cut by 0 bases, the J end by 0 bases, with 9 bases between. CDR3 loop: CAWSVGDYSNQPQHF. CDR3 coding DNA: TGTGCCTGGAGTGTCGGTGATTATAGCAATCAGCCCCAGCATTTT.

This chain links TRBV5-1 with TRBJ2-6; unclear D gene. Germline assignment: CDR1 SGHRS and CDR2 YFSETQ. The CDR3 is 15 residues long. V lost 5 bases, J lost 0 bases, and 9 bases lay in between. Here the CDR3 reads CASRPSGSGANVLTF. CDR3 bases: TGCGCCAGCAGACCCTCGGGCTCTGGGGCCAACGTCCTGACTTTC.

The chain is built from TRBV5-1 and TRBJ2-7, with 8 bases matching TRBD1. The CDR3 is 14 residues long. The germline CDR1 and CDR2 sequences are SGHRS and YFSETQ. Germline trimming cut 7 bases from V and 3 bases from J; bases unmatched to any gene: 9. The CDR3: CASGTGTGSYEQYF. DNA of the CDR3: TGCGCCAGCGGGACCGGGACAGGAAGCTACGAGCAGTACTTC. The entire variable domain, with the rest obtained from reference TRBV5-1 and TRBJ2-7, is as follows: KAGVTQTPRYLIKTRGQQVTLSCSPISGHRSVSWYQQTPGQGLQFLFEYFSETQRNKGNFPGRFSGRQFSNSRSEMNVSTLELGDSALYLCASGTGTGSYEQYFGPGTRLTVT.

The chain uses TRBV6-5 and TRBJ2-7; 7 nucleotides match TRBD1. There are 15 residues in the CDR3. The junction had 8 bases not matched to a gene; V was cut back by 6 bases and J by 0 bases. Germline CDR1 and CDR2: MNHEY and SVGAGI. The CDR3 nucleotides are TGTGCCAGCAGAATGACAGGGCTAACCTCCTACGAGCAGTACTTC. Its translation is CASRMTGLTSYEQYF.

This clone was seen a single time. The chain couples TRBV2 to TRBJ2-7; D unresolved. This CDR3 region has 11 residues. Trimming removed 5 bases at V and 2 bases at J, with 4 bases between. In germline, CDR1 is SNHLY, CDR2 FYNNEI. The CDR3 bases are TGTGCCAGCAGTCGGGCCTACGAGCAGTACTTC. This sequence encodes CASSRAYEQYF.

The chain carries TRBV2 and TRBJ1-5, with D unresolved. Trimming took off 6 bases at V and 8 bases at J, with 11 bases between the two ends. The CDR3 is made up of 12 amino acids. Germline V lookup: CDR1 SNHLY, CDR2 FYNNEI. CDR3 coding DNA: TGTGCCAGCAGCGGTAATTCTGAGCCCCAGCATTTT. Protein sequence: CASSGNSEPQHF.

V is TRBV5-5 and J is TRBJ2-3, with 7 bases that match TRBD1. The CDR3 consists of 15 residues. Germline CDR1 is SGHKS and CDR2 is YYEKEE (reference sequence). V trimming: 2 bases; J trimming: 1 base; junction bases outside the gene matches: 4. The CDR3 nucleotides are TGTGCCAGCAGCTTACAGGGGTATGGCACAGATACGCAGTATTTT. This encodes CASSLQGYGTDTQYF.

J is TRBJ2-7 and V is TRBV28, with a possible D match to TRBD1 (5 bases). The V gene lost 6 bases and the J gene lost 0 bases, with 15 bases spanning the gap. The CDR3 has 15 residues. The germline CDR1 and CDR2 sequences are MDHEN and SYDVKM. The DNA of the CDR3 is TGTGCCAGCAGAGGCAGTAAGGGGAACTCCTACGAGCAGTACTTC. Protein product: CASRGSKGNSYEQYF.

The chain recombines TRBV3-1 (or the pseudogene TRBV3-2) with TRBJ2-5; 9 nucleotides match TRBD2. The germline gives CDR1 LGHDT, CDR2 YNNKEL (reference sequence). This CDR3 comprises 20 residues. The trim removed 1 base at V and 3 bases at J, leaving 18 bases unmatched. The CDR3 loop is CASSQGFPTSGYGVKETQYF. The CDR3 DNA reads TGTGCCAGCAGCCAAGGTTTCCCGACTAGCGGTTATGGGGTAAAAGAGACCCAGTACTTC.

The chain carries TRBV5-1 and TRBJ1-3, with D tentatively TRBD1 (5 bases). The CDR3 runs to 16 residues. Germline V gene sequence: CDR1 SGHRS, CDR2 YFSETQ. V was shortened by 4 bases and J by 4 bases, with 18 bases between the two germline ends. CDR3 sequence reads: CASSAILSGGGNTIYF. The CDR3 coding sequence is TGCGCCAGCAGCGCGATCTTATCCGGGGGAGGAAACACCATATATTTT. The full variable domain, in which reference TRBV5-1 and TRBJ1-3 provide the parts outside the CDR3, is KAGVTQTPRYLIKTRGQQVTLSCSPISGHRSVSWYQQTPGQGLQFLFEYFSETQRNKGNFPGRFSGRQFSNSRSEMNVSTLELGDSALYLCASSAILSGGGNTIYFGEGSWLTVV.

The chain uses TRBV5-1 and TRBJ1-2, with 10 bases lining up with TRBD1. CDR1 and CDR2 from the germline V gene are SGHRS and YFSETQ. The CDR3 is made up of 15 amino acids. The ends lost 2 bases at V and 6 bases at J; junction bases unmatched: 7. In nucleotides, the CDR3 is TGCGCCAGCAGCTTTTCCGGGACAGGGGTTGATGGCTACACCTTC. This sequence encodes CASSFSGTGVDGYTF.

This chain uses TRBV19 with TRBJ2-1, with 10 bases matching TRBD1. Trimming removed 1 base from V and 5 bases from J; junction bases left unmatched: 5. The CDR3 is 16 amino acids. Germline assignment: CDR1 LNHDA and CDR2 SQIVND (reference sequence). The CDR3 nucleotides read TGTGCCAGTAGTATAGGTGGGACAGGGGCCAACAATGAGCAGTTCTTC. Translating gives CASSIGGTGANNEQFF.

This rearrangement joins TRBV5-5 to TRBJ2-7, with D possibly being TRBD1 (7 bases). V was trimmed by 6 bases and J by 3 bases, leaving 16 bases between them. From germline, CDR1 is SGHKS and CDR2 YYEKEE (reference sequence). The CDR3 is 14 amino acids. The DNA for the CDR3 is TGTGCCAGCACTCCGCAGGGGGGCTTCTACGAGCAGTACTTC. Residues: CASTPQGGFYEQYF. The full variable domain, in which reference TRBV5-5 and TRBJ2-7 provide the parts outside the CDR3, is DAGVTQSPTHLIKTRGQQVTLRCSPISGHKSVSWYQQVLGQGPQFIFQYYEKEERGRGNFPDRFSARQFPNYSSELNVNALLLGDSALYLCASTPQGGFYEQYFGPGTRLTVT.

The chain combines TRBV2 with TRBJ1-2, with 7 nucleotides matching TRBD1. Germline-derived CDR1 and CDR2 are SNHLY and FYNNEI. With 6 bases clipped from V and 5 bases from J, the junction kept 9 bases outside the gene matches. The CDR3 sequence is 14 residues long. The CDR3 DNA is TGTGCCAGCAGGACTACAGGGGTATTTTATGGCTACACCTTC. Translated, it gives CASRTTGVFYGYTF.

The V and J genes are TRBV10-3 and TRBJ1-1; the D gene is possibly TRBD1 (5 bases). Germline CDR1 and CDR2: ENHRY and SYGVKD. The CDR3 length is 15 residues. Trimming cost V 1 base and J 0 bases, with 9 bases left between them. The CDR3 loop is CAISELGGVNTEAFF. The DNA for the CDR3 is TGTGCCATCAGTGAGTTGGGAGGGGTGAACACTGAAGCTTTCTTT.

This clone was counted only a few times. The chain uses TRBV6-2 or TRBV6-3 and TRBJ2-3, with 12 bases matching TRBD1. J was trimmed by 7 bases and V by 2 bases; bases with no gene match: 7. The CDR3 runs to 16 residues. Germline assignment: CDR1 MNHEY and CDR2 SVGEGT. CDR3 region: CASSYPPGQGANTQYF. CDR3 sequence (DNA): TGTGCCAGCAGTTACCCGCCGGGACAGGGGGCTAATACGCAGTATTTT.

This clone was detected only a few times. CDR3 loop: CASSHPEQNSPLHF. DNA of the CDR3: TGTGCCAGCAGCCACCCGGAGCAAAATTCACCCCTCCACTTT. The chain links TRBV3-1 (or the pseudogene TRBV3-2) to TRBJ1-6; D ambiguous. CDR1 and CDR2 from the germline V gene are LGHDT and YNNKEL (reference sequence). The V and J ends lost 3 bases and 7 bases respectively, with 10 bases between them. This CDR3 region has 14 residues.

This clone has a single count. This chain joins TRBV10-3 and TRBJ2-3; no clear D gene. The germline V gene encodes CDR1 ENHRY and CDR2 SYGVKD. With 4 bases removed from V and 6 bases from J, the gap between germline ends came to 11 bases. The CDR3 runs 13 residues. The CDR3 here is CAISASSKDTQYF. The CDR3, as DNA: TGTGCCATCAGTGCGAGTAGTAAGGATACGCAGTATTTT.

V and J are TRBV2 and TRBJ2-5; D not certain. V was clipped by 6 bases and J by 2 bases, with 10 bases between them. The CDR3 runs 13 residues. The germline V gene encodes CDR1 SNHLY and CDR2 FYNNEI. The CDR3 protein is CASRVSRQETQYF. As DNA, the CDR3 is TGTGCCAGCAGAGTCTCGAGACAAGAGACCCAGTACTTC. Complete variable domain (other parts from reference TRBV2 and TRBJ2-5): EPEVTQTPSHQVTQMGQEVILRCVPISNHLYFYWYRQILGQKVEFLVSFYNNEISEKSEIFDDQFSVERPDGSNFTLKIRSTKLEDSAMYFCASRVSRQETQYFGPGTRLLVL.

The genes are TRBV1 and TRBJ1-4; TRBD1, as called in the table, went unchecked against the DNA. TRBV1 is a pseudogene locus. CDR3 length equals 16 residues. The chain's CDR3 is CTSSQDMAGINEKLFF. CDR3 sequence (DNA): TGCACCAGCAGCCAAGATATGGCAGGAATAAATGAAAAACTGTTTTTT.

CDR3 bases: TGTGCCAGCAGTTACCCAACTCTACAGGGAAGAGGGCAGCCCCAGCATTTT. The encoded protein is CASSYPTLQGRGQPQHF. V usage is TRBV6-2 or TRBV6-3 and J usage is TRBJ1-5, with D perhaps TRBD1 (6 bases). The CDR3 has 17 residues. V gave up 2 bases and J gave up 7 bases, with 21 bases separating them. From germline, CDR1 is MNHEY and CDR2 SVGEGT.

This rearrangement joins TRBV5-4 to TRBJ1-1; tentative D call: TRBD1 (6 bases). V was cut by 0 bases and J by 4 bases, with 10 bases left in between. Germline values: CDR1 SGHNT, CDR2 YYREEE (reference sequence). The CDR3 is 14 amino acids. Here the CDR3 DNA reads TGTGCCAGCAGCTTGGGCCAGGGGCTCACTGAAGCTTTCTTT. It translates to CASSLGQGLTEAFF.

This clone was observed a single time. The CDR3 DNA sequence: TGTGCCAGCAGTACCGGGACAAGGAATCAGCCCCAGCATTTT. Translating gives CASSTGTRNQPQHF. The chain couples TRBV3-1 (or the pseudogene TRBV3-2) to TRBJ1-5, with D possibly being TRBD1 (6 bases). This CDR3 comprises 14 residues. With 6 bases removed from V and 4 bases from J, the gap between germline ends came to 13 bases. Germline V lookup: CDR1 LGHDT, CDR2 YNNKEL (reference sequence).

The chain carries TRBV7-9 and TRBJ1-6; tentative D call: TRBD1 (6 bases). V shed 1 base and J shed 5 bases, with 9 bases lying between them. The CDR3 runs to 15 residues. The germline V gene encodes CDR1 SEHNR and CDR2 FQNEAQ (reference sequence). The CDR3 DNA reads TGTGCCAGCAGCTTAGAAGGGGGTAATAATTCACCCCTCCACTTT. This translates into CASSLEGGNNSPLHF.

The chain uses TRBV11-2 and TRBJ2-2, with 8 bases lining up with TRBD1. The CDR3 loop spans 16 amino acids. Germline V gene sequence: CDR1 SGHAT, CDR2 FQNNGV. J gave up 5 bases and V 5 bases, and 10 bases lay outside the gene matches. The CDR3 sequence: CASSQQTGAGTGELFF. CDR3 coding DNA: TGTGCCAGCAGCCAGCAGACAGGGGCAGGGACCGGGGAGCTGTTTTTT. Variable domain in full (rest from reference TRBV11-2 and TRBJ2-2): EAGVAQSPRYKIIEKRQSVAFWCNPISGHATLYWYQQILGQGPKLLIQFQNNGVVDDSQLPKDRFSAERLKGVDSTLKIQPAKLEDSAVYLCASSQQTGAGTGELFFGEGSRLTVL.

This chain uses TRBV10-2 with TRBJ2-7; 7 positions agree with TRBD1. Germline V gene data show CDR1 as WSHSY and CDR2 as SAAADI. The junction had 5 bases not matched to a gene; V was cut back by 0 bases and J by 0 bases. The length of the CDR3 is 16 residues. CDR3 nucleotide sequence: TGCGCCAGCAGTGAGTCCCGACAGGGCCCCTCCTACGAGCAGTACTTC. Translated, it gives CASSESRQGPSYEQYF.